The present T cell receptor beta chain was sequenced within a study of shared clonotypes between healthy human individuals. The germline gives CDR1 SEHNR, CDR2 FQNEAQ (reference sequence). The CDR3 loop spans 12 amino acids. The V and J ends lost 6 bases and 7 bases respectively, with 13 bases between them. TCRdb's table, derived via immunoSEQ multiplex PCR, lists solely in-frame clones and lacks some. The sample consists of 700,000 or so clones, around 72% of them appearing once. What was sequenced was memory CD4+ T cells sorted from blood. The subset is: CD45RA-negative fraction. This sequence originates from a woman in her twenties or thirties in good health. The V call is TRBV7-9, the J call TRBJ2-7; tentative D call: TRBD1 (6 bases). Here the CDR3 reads CASRSGDGEQYF. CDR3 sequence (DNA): TGTGCCAGCAGATCAGGGGATGGTGAGCAGTACTTC.